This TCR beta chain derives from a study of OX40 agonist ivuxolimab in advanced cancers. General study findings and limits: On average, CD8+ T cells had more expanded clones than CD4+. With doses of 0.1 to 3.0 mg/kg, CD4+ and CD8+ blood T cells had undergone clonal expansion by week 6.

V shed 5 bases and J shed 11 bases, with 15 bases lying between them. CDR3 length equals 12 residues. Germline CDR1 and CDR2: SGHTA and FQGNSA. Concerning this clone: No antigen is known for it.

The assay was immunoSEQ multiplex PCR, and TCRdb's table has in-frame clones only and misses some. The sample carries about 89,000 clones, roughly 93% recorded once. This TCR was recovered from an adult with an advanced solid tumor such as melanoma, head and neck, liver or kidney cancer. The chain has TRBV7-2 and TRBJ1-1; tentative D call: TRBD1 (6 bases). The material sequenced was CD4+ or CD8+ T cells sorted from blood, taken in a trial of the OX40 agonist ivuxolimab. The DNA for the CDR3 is TGTGCCAGCAGCGCTCAGGGGATCGAGGCTTTCTTT. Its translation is CASSAQGIEAFF.